The 13 T cell receptor beta chains presented below share a single source sample, sequenced in a study of cytomegalovirus exposure and HLA in healthy donors. Sequencing used immunoSEQ multiplex PCR; TCRdb keeps in-frame clones, though not all of them. The data show 57,000 or so clones, just under 95% seen once. Sequenced: PBMCs. The receptors were gathered from a man between 18 and 35 years old in good health and CMV-seronegative.

V is TRBV12-5 and J is TRBJ2-5; D gene uncertain. V shed 1 base and J shed 1 base, with 10 bases lying between them. The CDR3 is 15 amino acids. Germline values: CDR1 LGHNT, CDR2 FRNRAP. CDR3 residues: CASGLGARVQETQYF. In DNA form, the CDR3 reads TGTGCTAGTGGTTTGGGGGCCCGAGTCCAAGAGACCCAGTACTTC.

This clone was recorded a few times. The chain is built from TRBV30 and TRBJ1-5; D is perhaps TRBD1 (5 bases). V shed 2 bases and J shed 3 bases, with 8 bases lying between them. The CDR3 has 13 amino acids. The germline gives CDR1 GTSNPN, CDR2 SVGIG (reference sequence). CDR3 coding DNA: TGTGCCTGGAGTCGACAGAACAATCAGCCCCAGCATTTT. Translated, it gives CAWSRQNNQPQHF.

The V gene is TRBV19, the J gene TRBJ2-7; tentative D call: TRBD2 (6 bases). Germline V gene data show CDR1 as LNHDA and CDR2 as SQIVND (reference sequence). CDR3 size: 13 residues. Trimming pared 3 bases from V and 6 bases from J, leaving 12 bases between. The CDR3: CASSMGLTGEQYF. Written as DNA, the CDR3 is TGTGCCAGTAGTATGGGACTGACGGGCGAGCAGTACTTC.

The chain carries TRBV7-9 and TRBJ2-1; D call uncertain. V was pared by 5 bases and J by 8 bases, with 10 bases between. Germline V gene lookup returns CDR1 SEHNR and CDR2 FQNEAQ (reference sequence). The length of the CDR3 is 12 residues. The CDR3 here is CASSVLEHEQFF. The CDR3 nucleotides are TGTGCCAGCAGCGTTCTAGAACATGAGCAGTTCTTC.

The gene calls are TRBV7-9 and TRBJ1-1; D uncertain. Germline values: CDR1 SEHNR, CDR2 FQNEAQ (reference sequence). Trimming took 5 bases from V and 8 from J, leaving 9 bases between them. The CDR3 runs to 11 residues. CDR3 amino acids: CASSPRLEAFF. The CDR3 DNA reads TGTGCCAGCAGCCCCAGGTTAGAAGCTTTCTTT.

V usage is TRBV28 and J usage is TRBJ1-2; D gene uncertain. Germline V gene lookup returns CDR1 MDHEN and CDR2 SYDVKM. CDR3 length: 17 amino acids. V was shortened by 3 bases and J by 6 bases, with 23 bases between the two germline ends. CDR3 region: CASSFVVAMWEENGYTF. CDR3 DNA sequence: TGTGCCAGCAGTTTCGTGGTCGCTATGTGGGAGGAAAATGGCTACACCTTC.

CDR3: CASSLGLGYGYTF. CDR3 nucleotide sequence: TGTGCCAGCAGCTTGGGACTTGGGTATGGCTACACCTTC. The genes are TRBV7-2 and TRBJ1-2, with D possibly TRBD1 on 5 matching bases. The length of the CDR3 is 13 residues. Trimming removed 3 bases at V and 5 bases at J, with 10 bases between. Per the germline V gene, CDR1 is SGHTA and CDR2 is FQGNSA.

This clone was recorded only once. The CDR3 loop is CATSRDYPTPDRGFSYEQYF. DNA for the CDR3: TGTGCCACCAGCAGAGATTACCCTACCCCGGACAGGGGCTTTTCCTACGAGCAGTACTTC. The J gene is TRBJ2-7, the V gene TRBV15; 9 bases align to TRBD1. V was pared by 0 bases and J by 1 base, with 16 bases of the junction left unmatched. Per the germline V gene, CDR1 is LNHNV and CDR2 is YYDKDF (reference sequence). This CDR3 spans 20 amino acids.

This clone was seen just once. The chain links TRBV6-1 to TRBJ2-1; TRBD2 matches 11 bases. Germline values: CDR1 MNHNS, CDR2 SASEGT. V shed 6 bases and J 7 bases; nucleotides not matched to a gene: 5. There are 14 residues in the CDR3. In nucleotides, the CDR3 is TGTGCCAGCAGATTGGGACTAGCGGTTAATGAGCAGTTCTTC. It codes for CASRLGLAVNEQFF.

The chain couples TRBV5-1 to TRBJ2-5; D may be TRBD2 (6 bases). V was pared by 2 bases and J by 1 base, with 9 bases between. Germline V gives CDR1 SGHRS, CDR2 YFSETQ. The CDR3 spans 14 residues. The CDR3 here is CASSFLALQETQYF. The CDR3 nucleotides are TGCGCCAGCAGCTTCCTAGCGCTCCAAGAGACCCAGTACTTC.

The V call is TRBV7-9, the J call TRBJ2-7, with 10 bases that match TRBD1. V shed 5 bases and J 2 bases; nucleotides not matched to a gene: 3. The CDR3 runs 14 residues. The germline gives CDR1 SEHNR, CDR2 FQNEAQ (reference sequence). The CDR3 loop is CASSRTGGTYEQYF. CDR3 in DNA: TGTGCCAGCAGCAGGACAGGGGGAACCTACGAGCAGTACTTC.

This clone was seen a handful of times. V gene TRBV28 combines with J gene TRBJ2-7; the D is unclear. The CDR3 loop spans 11 amino acids. Trimming pared 9 bases from V and 7 bases from J, leaving 13 bases between. Germline V gene data show CDR1 as MDHEN and CDR2 as SYDVKM. For the CDR3, the DNA is TGTGCCAGTTCGCAGTTGAGGGAGCAGTACTTC. It translates to CASSQLREQYF.

The chain employs TRBV6-1 and TRBJ1-2; TRBD1 is a possible D gene (5 bases). This CDR3 is 18 amino acids long. The germline V and J ends were trimmed by 3 bases and 1 base, with 21 bases remaining between them. Per germline, CDR1 MNHNS and CDR2 SASEGT. Here the CDR3 reads CASSDRFQGGGYNYGYTF. The CDR3, as DNA: TGTGCCAGCAGTGACCGGTTCCAGGGAGGTGGATATAACTATGGCTACACCTTC.